This passage covers 9 T cell receptor beta chains from one sample sequenced in a study of tumor and adjacent non-tumor tissue in lung cancer. The template was RNA from unsorted bulk tissue. TCRbeta libraries were built with three rounds of nested PCR, modified from ARM-PCR. TCRdb re-called the multiplex PCR reads through MiXCR, storing one row per CDR3 protein. Counted here are 77,000 or so distinct CDR3 sequences, over 70% occurring once; the ten biggest clones make up over 9.5%. Source material: lung tumor tissue. These receptors all stem from a woman aged 50 to 60 with non-small cell lung cancer.

As regards this clonotype: Its ends do not fully match the called genes, so a read error is possible. V and J are TRBV11-2 and TRBJ2-3, with D tentatively TRBD1 (6 bases). CDR1 and CDR2 (germline): SGHAT, FQNNGV. This CDR3 contains 15 residues. CDR3 region: CANSFGPPGDHRQYF. In DNA, the CDR3 is TGTGCCAACAGCTTTGGACCCCCAGGGGACCATAGGCAGTATTTT. Filled out from reference TRBV11-2 and TRBJ2-3, the complete variable domain reads EAGVAQSPRYKIIEKRQSVAFWCNPISGHATLYWYQQILGQGPKLLIQFQNNGVVDDSQLPKDRFSAERLKGVDSTLKIQPAKLEDSAVYLCANSFGPPGDHRQYFGPGTRLTVL.

Only a few counts were recorded for this clonotype. The V gene is TRBV6-5, the J gene TRBJ2-1, with D possibly TRBD1 on 6 matching bases. This CDR3 is built from 13 residues. CDR1 and CDR2 (germline): MNHEY, SVGAGI. The CDR3 nucleotides read TGTGTCAACAGTTCCGGACAGTACAATGAGCAGTTCTTC. Translation gives CVNSSGQYNEQFF.

About this clonotype: A read error may produce the germline difference seen at one junction end. V and J are TRBV28 and TRBJ2-7, with D perhaps TRBD1 or TRBD2 (5 bases each). Germline V lookup: CDR1 MDHEN, CDR2 SYDVKM. CDR3 size: 16 residues. CDR3 region: CASSLFEGLSSYEQYF. The CDR3 coding sequence is TGTGCCAGCAGTTTATTCGAGGGGCTAAGCTCCTATGAGCAGTACTTC. Full variable domain (remainder filled in from reference TRBV28 and TRBJ2-7): DVKVTQSSRYLVKRTGEKVFLECVQDMDHENMFWYRQDPGLGLRLIYFSYDVKMKEKGDIPEGYSVSREKKERFSLILESASTNQTSMYLCASSLFEGLSSYEQYFGPGTRLTVT.

The CDR3 sequence: CSVKLAGGASVNEQYF. The CDR3 bases are TGCAGCGTGAAACTAGCGGGAGGCGCGTCGGTCAACGAGCAGTACTTC. The rearrangement joins TRBV29-1 to TRBJ2-7; 12 positions agree with TRBD2. V was clipped by 6 bases and J by 5 bases; unmatched bases: 14. Looked up from germline, CDR1 is SQVTM and CDR2 is ANQGSEA. There are 16 residues in the CDR3.

Notes on this clonotype: A read error may produce the germline difference seen at one junction end. The gene calls are TRBV11-2 and TRBJ1-1, with 9 bases that match TRBD1. Per germline, CDR1 SGHAT and CDR2 FQNNGV. The CDR3 loop spans 14 amino acids. CDR3 bases: TGTGCCAGCAGCTATTTGGACAGGGGCACTGAAGCTTTGTTC. Amino acids: CASSYLDRGTEALF.

To note about this clonotype: Relative to the germline gene, one junction end is altered; a read error may explain this. The V gene is TRBV12-3 or TRBV12-4, the J gene TRBJ1-1, with TRBD1 matching over 10 bases. There are 15 residues in the CDR3. Here the CDR3 DNA reads TGTGCCAGCAGTTTGGGGGACAGGGGTGACGCTGAGGCTTTCTTT. Translation: CASSLGDRGDAEAFF.

This clonotype has a handful of counts. A much larger clonotype is one base distant, so this may be a read error. Because it lacks the conserved phenylalanine or tryptophan at the end, this CDR3 is likely a read error. The V and J genes are TRBV25-1 and TRBJ2-5; TRBD1 matches at 9 bases. Per the germline V gene, CDR1 is MGHDK and CDR2 is SYGVNS. This CDR3 contains 13 residues. V lost 8 bases to trimming and J lost 9 bases; unmatched junction nucleotides: 10. The CDR3 is CASGTGGVFAQYL. CDR3 nucleotide sequence: TGTGCCAGCGGAACAGGGGGCGTTTTTGCCCAGTACCTC.

Turning to this clonotype: A much larger clone differs by one base, so this may be a read error. The chain recombines TRBV20-1 with TRBJ1-1; no reliable D call. Trimming shortened V by 6 bases and J by 3 bases, and 11 bases separated the two germline ends. Germline-derived CDR1 and CDR2 are DFQATT and SNEGSKA (reference sequence). This CDR3 region has 12 residues. For the CDR3, the DNA is TGCAGTGCCCTAAGTCTGGACACTGAAGCTTTCTTT. It codes for CSALSLDTEAFF.

Notes on this clonotype: The junction shows a germline mismatch at one end, possibly a read error. The rearrangement uses TRBV7-2 and TRBJ2-7; 7 bases align to TRBD2. The CDR3 has 14 amino acids. Per the germline V gene, CDR1 is SGHTA and CDR2 is FQGNSA. Here the CDR3 DNA reads TGTGCCAGCAGCTCCCCGGGGGGAGCCTATGAGCAGTACTTC. Its protein is CASSSPGGAYEQYF. Full variable domain (outside the CDR3, taken from reference TRBV7-2 and TRBJ2-7): GAGVSQSPSNKVTEKGKDVELRCDPISGHTALYWYRQSLGQGLEFLIYFQGNSAPDKSGLPSDRFSAERTGGSVSTLTIQRTQQEDSAVYLCASSSPGGAYEQYFGPGTRLTVT.